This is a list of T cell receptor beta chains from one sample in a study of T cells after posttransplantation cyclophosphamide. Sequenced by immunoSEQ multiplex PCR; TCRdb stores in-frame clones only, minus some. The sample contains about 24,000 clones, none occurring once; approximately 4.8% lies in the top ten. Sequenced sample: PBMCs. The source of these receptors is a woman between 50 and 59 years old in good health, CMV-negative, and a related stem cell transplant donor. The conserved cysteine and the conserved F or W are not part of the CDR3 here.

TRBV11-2	ASSLGLPGSAGIQY
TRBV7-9	ASSLTEINTEAF
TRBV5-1	ASSRRGKTV
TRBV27	ASSFRGSISGANVLT
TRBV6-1	ASSEAGGRYEQF
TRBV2	ASQDRLPTSQNIQY
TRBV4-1	ASSQADPGQPQH
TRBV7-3	ASSLAGTSGKASYNEQF
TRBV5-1	ASSFTPNRDSFQETQY
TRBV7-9	ASSFGQFHNSPLH
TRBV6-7	ASSYRGRWGDVVYEQY
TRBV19	ASSVREYGELF
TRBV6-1	ASSEYRRDTRGYT
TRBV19	ASSKRENTEAF
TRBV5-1	ASSNPYNEQF
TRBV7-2	ASTQSANYGYT
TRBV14	ASSQQSSGANVLT